This passage covers 14 T cell receptor beta chains from one sample sequenced in a study of cytomegalovirus exposure and HLA in healthy donors. PCR employed 60 Vbeta and 13 Jbeta primers. Sequencing used immunoSEQ multiplex PCR; TCRdb keeps in-frame clones, though not all of them. The sample includes 75,000 to 100,000 clones, about 77% seen only once; the top ten take roughly 3%. The sample was PBMCs. The receptors were gathered from a man aged 35 to 55 in good health and CMV-seronegative.

V gene TRBV28 combines with J gene TRBJ2-3; D not resolved. Looked up from germline, CDR1 is MDHEN and CDR2 is SYDVKM. Trimming shortened V by 4 bases and J by 0 bases, and 11 bases separated the two germline ends. The CDR3 covers 15 residues. In DNA form, the CDR3 reads TGTGCCAGCAGTTCAACTCTGAGGAGCACAGATACGCAGTATTTT. It translates to CASSSTLRSTDTQYF.

J is TRBJ2-4 and V is TRBV11-2; possibly TRBD1 for D (5 bases). The germline V gene has CDR1 SGHAT and CDR2 FQNNGV. This CDR3 is built from 13 residues. Between the trimmed V and J ends, which lost 5 bases and 4 bases, there was a span of 9 bases. The CDR3 loop reads CASSRTLKNIQYF. CDR3 in DNA: TGTGCCAGCAGCCGGACACTTAAAAACATTCAGTACTTC.

This chain uses TRBV5-1 with TRBJ1-3; D is ambiguous. The V and J ends lost 5 bases and 2 bases respectively, with 11 bases between them. CDR3 length: 14 residues. From germline, CDR1 is SGHRS and CDR2 YFSETQ. This chain's CDR3 is CASSPGQPGNTIYF. The CDR3 DNA sequence: TGCGCCAGCAGTCCTGGGCAACCTGGAAACACCATATATTTT.

This clone was detected a few times. The chain couples TRBV4-2 to TRBJ2-3; D unresolved. CDR1 and CDR2 (germline): LGHNA, YNFKEQ. The CDR3 has 14 residues. V dropped 1 base and J dropped 4 bases, with 9 bases sitting between them. CDR3 sequence reads: CASSQGQEADTQYF. Here the CDR3 DNA reads TGTGCCAGCAGCCAAGGCCAGGAAGCAGATACGCAGTATTTT.

CDR3 nucleotides: TGCAGCGTAACCCTCGCACTAGTCTACAATGAGCAGTTCTTC. This codes for CSVTLALVYNEQFF. The V and J genes are TRBV29-1 and TRBJ2-1, with D maybe TRBD2 (5 bases). This CDR3 is 14 amino acids long. Germline V lookup: CDR1 SQVTM, CDR2 ANQGSEA. V lost 6 bases and J 3 bases, leaving 15 bases between the germline ends.

J is TRBJ1-6 and V is TRBV30, with TRBD1 matching 7 bases. This CDR3 is 15 amino acids long. The V gene end was trimmed by 3 bases and the J gene end by 7 bases; junction bases not matched to a gene: 9. Germline CDR1 GTSNPN, CDR2 SVGIG (reference sequence). CDR3 residues: CAWSVNRGWNSPLHF. The CDR3 DNA reads as TGTGCCTGGAGCGTAAACAGGGGCTGGAATTCACCCCTCCACTTT.

The CDR3 sequence: CASSVDSNYGYTF. The CDR3, as DNA: TGTGCCAGCAGCGTGGACAGTAACTATGGCTACACCTTC. V is TRBV2 and J is TRBJ1-2, with D maybe TRBD1 (6 bases). This CDR3 region has 13 residues. V lost 6 bases, J lost 1 base, and 9 bases lay in between. CDR1 and CDR2 (germline): SNHLY, FYNNEI.

This chain joins TRBV5-1 and TRBJ1-4, with 7 bases matching TRBD1. Trimming removed 4 bases from V and 8 bases from J; junction bases left unmatched: 11. The CDR3 loop spans 15 amino acids. Germline assignment: CDR1 SGHRS and CDR2 YFSETQ. CDR3 residues: CASSISTGSYEKLFF. CDR3 nucleotide sequence: TGCGCCAGCAGCATATCGACAGGGAGTTACGAAAAACTGTTTTTT. Drawing the rest from reference TRBV5-1 and TRBJ1-4, the complete variable domain is KAGVTQTPRYLIKTRGQQVTLSCSPISGHRSVSWYQQTPGQGLQFLFEYFSETQRNKGNFPGRFSGRQFSNSRSEMNVSTLELGDSALYLCASSISTGSYEKLFFGSGTQLSVL.

The chain recombines TRBV9 with TRBJ2-1; 9 bases line up with TRBD1. CDR1 is SGDLS and CDR2 is YYNGEE in the germline V gene. CDR3 length equals 13 residues. V was clipped by 3 bases and J by 10 bases; unmatched bases: 5. This CDR3 is CASSGQGVWEQFF. CDR3 coding DNA: TGTGCCAGCAGCGGACAGGGGGTTTGGGAGCAGTTCTTC.

This clone was seen just once. The chain recombines TRBV7-9 with TRBJ2-5; 8 bases are a match to TRBD2. This CDR3 is 16 amino acids long. The V segment lost 5 bases and the J segment 1 base; nucleotides outside the gene matches: 9. CDR1 is SEHNR and CDR2 is FQNEAQ in the germline V gene (reference sequence). The CDR3 sequence is CASSLSGALGQETQYF. CDR3 bases: TGTGCCAGCAGCCTTAGCGGGGCTTTAGGCCAAGAGACCCAGTACTTC.

The V and J genes are TRBV5-1 and TRBJ2-7; the match to TRBD2 covers 12 bases. The trim removed 4 bases at V and 5 bases at J, leaving 16 bases unmatched. This CDR3 is built from 18 residues. The germline CDR1 and CDR2 sequences are SGHRS and YFSETQ. The CDR3, as DNA: TGCGCCAGCAGCCATGGACTAGCGGGACCTCCGGGGAGAAACGAGCAGTACTTC. Protein sequence: CASSHGLAGPPGRNEQYF.

The chain recombines TRBV7-3 with TRBJ2-1; the D gene is possibly TRBD1 (6 bases). This CDR3 is 14 amino acids long. Germline values: CDR1 SGHTA, CDR2 FQGTGA. The V gene lost 5 bases and the J gene lost 6 bases, with 14 bases spanning the gap. CDR3 region: CASSQGGWGNEQFF. Written as DNA, the CDR3 is TGTGCCAGCAGCCAAGGGGGATGGGGCAATGAGCAGTTCTTC.

The rearrangement joins TRBV11-3 to TRBJ1-1; D call uncertain. This CDR3 region has 13 residues. Germline V gene lookup returns CDR1 SGHNT and CDR2 YENEEA. The germline V and J ends were trimmed by 5 bases and 4 bases, with 11 bases remaining between them. The CDR3 sequence is CASSRADFTEAFF. CDR3 coding DNA: TGTGCCAGCAGCCGAGCGGATTTCACTGAAGCTTTCTTT.

V is TRBV4-1 and J is TRBJ2-1; TRBD2 might be the D (5 bases). The CDR3 sequence is 15 residues long. CDR1 is MGHRA and CDR2 is YSYEKL in the germline V gene. The V and J ends lost 7 bases and 2 bases respectively, with 15 bases between them. The CDR3 region is CASTRGVGTYNEQFF. The CDR3 DNA follows: TGCGCCAGCACCCGGGGAGTAGGGACCTACAATGAGCAGTTCTTC.